The next 9 T cell receptor beta chains were all read from a single sample in a study of shared clonotypes between healthy human individuals. Sequenced by immunoSEQ multiplex PCR; TCRdb stores in-frame clones only, minus some. The sample includes about 380,000 clones, just over 95% of them seen just once. The source material was memory CD8+ T cells sorted from blood. As to subset: CD45RO+ cells pooled with CCR7-negative TemRA cells. Receptors originate from a man in his thirties or forties in good health.

The J gene is TRBJ2-7, the V gene TRBV6-6, with 7 bases fitting TRBD1. Per germline, CDR1 MNHNY and CDR2 SVGAGI (reference sequence). V dropped 4 bases and J dropped 2; count of bases not matched to a gene: 5. The CDR3 length is 14 residues. In DNA, the CDR3 is TGTGCCAGCAGTTCAGGGGGTAGGACCTACGAGCAGTACTTC. It codes for CASSSGGRTYEQYF.

This chain links TRBV28 with TRBJ2-7; TRBD2 aligns across 11 bases. The CDR3 sequence is 16 residues long. Trimming cost V 4 bases and J 5 bases; bases outside gene matches: 10. Germline CDR1 MDHEN, CDR2 SYDVKM. The CDR3 nucleotides read TGTGCCAGCAGTTCGCCTTCTAGCGGGAGGAAACACGAGCAGTACTTC. Translated, it gives CASSSPSSGRKHEQYF.

The chain employs TRBV7-8 and TRBJ2-1; D call uncertain. V gave up 3 bases and J gave up 4 bases, with 16 bases separating them. Germline V lookup: CDR1 SGHVS, CDR2 FQNEAQ. The CDR3 totals 16 residues. The CDR3 bases are TGTGCCAGCAGCTTCACTTTCCGGGCCTTTTACAATGAGCAGTTCTTC. This codes for CASSFTFRAFYNEQFF.

This sequence joins TRBV15 and TRBJ1-1; TRBD1 matches 9 bases. The J segment lost 5 bases and the V segment lost 0 bases, leaving 10 bases of the junction unmatched. Germline V lookup: CDR1 LNHNV, CDR2 YYDKDF (reference sequence). The length of the CDR3 is 17 residues. Here the CDR3 reads CATSRDYFGQGRTEAFF. CDR3 coding DNA: TGTGCCACCAGCAGAGATTATTTTGGACAGGGGAGGACTGAAGCTTTCTTT.

The chain uses TRBV27 and TRBJ1-1; tentatively, D is TRBD1 (5 bases). V was trimmed by 7 bases and J by 0 bases, leaving 12 bases between them. CDR1 is MNHEY, CDR2 SMNVEV, per germline (reference sequence). The CDR3 consists of 14 residues. The CDR3 sequence is CASTPRGMNTEAFF. The CDR3 DNA reads TGTGCCAGCACCCCAAGGGGTATGAACACTGAAGCTTTCTTT.

In DNA form, the CDR3 reads TGCGCCAGCAATATGTTAGCGGGGAGCACAGATACGCAGTATTTT. The encoded protein is CASNMLAGSTDTQYF. The rearrangement joins TRBV5-1 to TRBJ2-3; 8 bases are shared with TRBD2. V was pared by 6 bases and J by 0 bases, with 6 bases of the junction left unmatched. Per the germline V gene, CDR1 is SGHRS and CDR2 is YFSETQ. The CDR3 has 15 amino acids. The variable domain in full, completed from reference TRBV5-1 and TRBJ2-3, reads KAGVTQTPRYLIKTRGQQVTLSCSPISGHRSVSWYQQTPGQGLQFLFEYFSETQRNKGNFPGRFSGRQFSNSRSEMNVSTLELGDSALYLCASNMLAGSTDTQYFGPGTRLTVL.

With respect to this clone: This sample includes further DNA sequences coding for the same CDR3. The chain employs TRBV28 and TRBJ1-5; no clear D. Per the germline V gene, CDR1 is MDHEN and CDR2 is SYDVKM. CDR3 length: 12 amino acids. V lost 6 bases and J 6 bases, leaving 9 bases between the germline ends. The CDR3 DNA sequence: TGTGCCAGCAGCCTAGTGGGTCAGCCCCAGCATTTT. It yields the protein CASSLVGQPQHF.

The chain is built from TRBV4-2 and TRBJ2-2, with D maybe TRBD1 (6 bases). Trimming took off 1 base at V and 4 bases at J, with 19 bases between the two ends. Germline V gene sequence: CDR1 LGHNA, CDR2 YNFKEQ. The CDR3 consists of 18 residues. The CDR3 spells CASSQGVRLEQGTGELFF. The CDR3 DNA sequence: TGTGCCAGCAGCCAAGGGGTCCGGCTGGAACAGGGCACCGGGGAGCTGTTTTTT.

This chain connects TRBV4-1 to TRBJ2-7; 12 bases line up with TRBD2. J lost 6 bases, V lost 1 base, and 10 bases had no gene match. The CDR3 runs to 17 residues. CDR1 MGHRA and CDR2 YSYEKL come from the germline V gene. The CDR3 reads CASSQALWTSGAFEQYF. CDR3 DNA sequence: TGCGCCAGCAGCCAAGCCCTTTGGACTAGCGGGGCTTTCGAGCAGTACTTC.